This T cell receptor beta chain was sequenced during a study of T cells in Graves' hyperthyroidism and ophthalmopathy. Overall study results and limits: Most clonotypes expanded in the thyroid (above 0.001) were also present in blood. A model using 13 V-J features told ophthalmopathy apart from stable hyperthyroidism. With a median lead of roughly 6.8 months before onset, the model predicted ophthalmopathy.

Trimming cost V 5 bases and J 6 bases; bases outside gene matches: 8. The CDR3 extends over 14 amino acids. Germline V gene data show CDR1 as SEHNR and CDR2 as FQNEAQ (reference sequence). The PBMCs were taken from approximately 11 ml of fresh peripheral blood. RNA transcripts provided the source from which TCR beta CDR3 regions were amplified. HTBI primers were employed in a first-round RT-PCR of the TCR CDR3. TCRdb reprocessed the multiplex PCR reads via MiXCR and lists one record per CDR3 protein. The sample has about 400,000 distinct CDR3 sequences, 14% to 15% seen once. Comment on this clonotype: What it binds is not known.

The rearrangement links TRBV7-9 to TRBJ2-7; 9 bases map to TRBD1. The sequence came from a man between 18 and 35 years old with Graves' ophthalmopathy. Sample: blood. In DNA form, the CDR3 reads TGTGCCAGCAGCCCCCCGGACAGGGGACCCGAGCAGTACTTC. Amino acids: CASSPPDRGPEQYF.